Following are 7 T cell receptor beta chains from one sample sequenced in a study of blood T cell repertoires in COVID-19. The data were produced by immunoSEQ multiplex PCR, yet TCRdb's version contains in-frame clones alone and is incomplete. The repertoire holds fewer than 85,000 clones, with 65% to 85% as singletons. The sequencing input was peripheral blood. The source is a woman aged 60-75 years with acute or convalescent COVID-19.

The genes are TRBV20-1 and TRBJ1-2, with D possibly being TRBD1 (6 bases). Germline V gene data show CDR1 as DFQATT and CDR2 as SNEGSKA (reference sequence). The V and J ends lost 4 bases and 8 bases respectively, with 11 bases between them. This CDR3 comprises 11 residues. CDR3 in DNA: TGCAGTGCTATGGCAGGGGAAGGCTACACCTTC. Translated: CSAMAGEGYTF.

This clone was observed once. The chain carries TRBV7-6 and TRBJ1-5; D not resolved. CDR3 length: 13 residues. The germline V and J ends were trimmed by 3 bases and 4 bases, with 7 bases remaining between them. From germline, CDR1 is SGHVS and CDR2 FNYEAQ. CDR3 region: CASSLGVNQPQHF. CDR3 nucleotides: TGTGCCAGCAGCTTGGGAGTGAATCAGCCCCAGCATTTT.

In its sample, this clone was seen once. V usage is TRBV2 and J usage is TRBJ2-1; 13 positions match TRBD2. The CDR3 length is 15 residues. The junction had 3 bases not matched to a gene; V was cut back by 4 bases and J by 6 bases. Germline V gene data show CDR1 as SNHLY and CDR2 as FYNNEI. CDR3 in amino acids: CASSGTSGGSNEQFF. Written as DNA, the CDR3 is TGTGCCAGCAGTGGGACTAGCGGGGGATCCAATGAGCAGTTCTTC.

This clone was counted many times. The chain is built from TRBV6-2 or TRBV6-3 and TRBJ1-6; D perhaps matches TRBD1 (6 bases). CDR3 length equals 12 residues. Germline CDR1 is MNHEY and CDR2 is SVGEGT. Trimming shortened V by 4 bases and J by 14 bases, and 12 bases separated the two germline ends. CDR3 residues: CASSSGQITLHF. CDR3 DNA: TGTGCCAGCAGTTCCGGACAGATCACCCTCCACTTT.

About this clone: Other DNA sequences in the same sample also yield this CDR3. J is TRBJ2-5 and V is TRBV5-4, with D uncertain. V lost 0 bases, J lost 1 base, and 4 bases lay in between. CDR3 size: 13 residues. Germline V CDR1 and CDR2: SGHNT, YYREEE (reference sequence). The CDR3 DNA follows: TGTGCCAGCAGCTTGGAGCGCCAAGAGACCCAGTACTTC. Its translation: CASSLERQETQYF.

The CDR3 DNA reads as TGTGCCAGCAGGACAGGGGGACCTAACTATGGCTACACCTTC. It translates to CASRTGGPNYGYTF. The gene calls are TRBV25-1 and TRBJ1-2; 9 bases align to TRBD1. The CDR3 extends over 14 amino acids. Looked up from germline, CDR1 is MGHDK and CDR2 is SYGVNS. Trimming took 6 bases from V and 0 from J; bases not matched to a gene: 2.

This clone was observed once. V and J are TRBV27 and TRBJ1-1, with 9 bases matching TRBD1. Germline V lookup: CDR1 MNHEY, CDR2 SMNVEV (reference sequence). This CDR3 spans 19 amino acids. The ends lost 2 bases at V and 1 base at J; junction bases unmatched: 14. The CDR3 loop is CASSLRRDRVTRGNTEAFF. DNA for the CDR3: TGTGCCAGCAGTTTACGTAGGGACAGGGTAACGAGAGGGAACACTGAAGCTTTCTTT.